This T cell receptor beta chain was identified in a study of beta chain features in type 1 diabetes. General study results and limits: Possibly, sequencing cDNA over-represented cells that had high TCR expression levels. Moderate yet significant TCRB CDR3 shortening was seen in Type 1 diabetes patients in all four CD4+ subsets.

Isolated RNA was reverse transcribed in full, so expressed TCRB transcripts were sequenced. Profiled with immunoSEQ multiplex PCR; TCRdb holds only in-frame clones, not every one. The sample yields 95,000 to 150,000 clones, about a sixth seen once. For this clone: The antigen remains unidentified.

The ends were cut back, 6 bases at V and 6 bases at J, with 13 bases in the middle. The germline gives CDR1 MDHEN, CDR2 SYDVKM. CDR3 length: 13 residues. The source material was central memory CD4+ T cells from blood. The J gene is TRBJ2-3, the V gene TRBV28; no firm D call. This TCR was recovered from a man aged 30 to 45 with type 1 diabetes. The CDR3 reads CASSHTNWDTQYF. The CDR3 bases are TGTGCCAGCAGCCACACCAATTGGGATACGCAGTATTTT.